The next 4 T cell receptor beta chains were all read from a single sample in a study of shared clonotypes between healthy human individuals. CD8 cells classed as naive were CD45RO-negative and positively selected for CCR7, excluding terminally differentiated effector memory CD45RA+ cells. Clones were sequenced by immunoSEQ multiplex PCR, and TCRdb holds only the in-frame ones, with some missing. The sample includes about 2.2 million clones, about 92% of them seen just once. Source material: naive CD8+ T cells from PBMCs. These receptors came from a man younger than 35 in good health. Some clones in this sample may be carry-over from other donors' samples.

The DNA of the CDR3 is TGTGCCAGCTCACCACCGGCACGGAACTTCTACGAGCAGTACTTC. Translation gives CASSPPARNFYEQYF. The chain employs TRBV18 and TRBJ2-7; D not certain. The CDR3 is 15 residues long. The germline gives CDR1 KGHSH, CDR2 LQKENI. Deletions cut 0 bases from V and 3 bases from J, with 12 bases between. The full variable domain, in which reference TRBV18 and TRBJ2-7 provide the parts outside the CDR3, is NAGVMQNPRHLVRRRGQEARLRCSPMKGHSHVYWYRQLPEEGLKFMVYLQKENIIDESGMPKERFSAEFPKEGPSILRIQQVVRGDSAAYFCASSPPARNFYEQYFGPGTRLTVT.

This chain joins TRBV27 and TRBJ2-7, with D perhaps TRBD1 or TRBD2 (5 bases each). The CDR3 contains 15 residues. The V gene's germline CDR1 is MNHEY and CDR2 SMNVEV (reference sequence). V gave up 4 bases and J gave up 2 bases, with 15 bases separating them. The CDR3 protein is CASSYSGLWPYEQYF. CDR3 in DNA: TGTGCCAGCAGTTATTCGGGGCTCTGGCCCTACGAGCAGTACTTC.

The chain joins TRBV27 to TRBJ2-7; D gene ambiguous. The germline V and J ends were trimmed by 3 bases and 2 bases, with 11 bases remaining between them. Germline loops: CDR1 MNHEY, CDR2 SMNVEV (reference sequence). This CDR3 comprises 14 residues. The CDR3 DNA follows: TGTGCCAGCAGTTTCTTTAAGGATGCCTACGAGCAGTACTTC. Translating gives CASSFFKDAYEQYF.

In regard to this clone: Other DNA variants within this sample encode the same CDR3. The chain has TRBV4-3 and TRBJ2-5; the D gene is possibly TRBD1 (6 bases). Germline V gene data show CDR1 as LGHNA and CDR2 as YSLEER. The CDR3 contains 15 residues. V was clipped by 1 base and J by 5 bases, with 14 bases between them. CDR3 nucleotide sequence: TGCGCCAGCAGCCAAGGAGGGGGTAGTAGGGAGACCCAGTACTTC. This sequence encodes CASSQGGGSRETQYF.